This T cell receptor (beta chain) was captured by sequencing in a study of blood T cell repertoires in COVID-19. Study-wide context: Sites across the United States, Italy and Spain contributed samples from acute and convalescent COVID-19. The cDNA or gDNA used as material had been derived from T cells, B-cell-depleted T cells, or PBMCs.

The sample holds one count of this clone. Original methodology: Amplification of reference gene primers provided the estimated nucleated cell counts. Produced via immunoSEQ multiplex PCR; TCRdb's table is partial and in-frame only. V and J calls and clone size are given by that table; D and trimming were obtained from the DNA. The sample has approximately 67,000 clones, about nine tenths seen once; the top ten hold under 9.5%. V was shortened by 1 base and J by 1 base, with 7 bases between the two germline ends. CDR1 and CDR2 (germline): SGHTA, FQGNSA. CDR3 length: 14 residues. J is TRBJ1-1 and V is TRBV7-2; D unclear. The receptor was isolated from a man aged 45-65 years with active COVID-19. The source material was peripheral blood. CDR3 bases: TGTGCCAGCAGCTTAGGGGCAGGGAACACTGAAGCTTTCTTT. The encoded protein is CASSLGAGNTEAFF.